This TCR beta chain derives from a study of blood T cell repertoires in COVID-19. Here immunoSEQ multiplex PCR was the method, and the copy in TCRdb shows in-frame clones only, minus some. There are 400,000 to 500,000 clones in the sample; approximately 90% occur only once, and 1.2% to 1.5% lies in the top ten. This CDR3 is 18 amino acids long. Trimming removed 0 bases from V and 5 bases from J; junction bases left unmatched: 13. Germline V gene lookup returns CDR1 MGHRA and CDR2 YSYEKL. Within 2 weeks of study entry, exposed participants had contacted a PCR-confirmed or clinician-diagnosed COVID-19 case.

This TCR derives from a woman younger than 30 who had been exposed to COVID-19. The chain joins TRBV4-1 to TRBJ1-5, with 7 nucleotides matching TRBD1. Sequencing input: PBMCs or T cells enriched from blood (not recorded which). This CDR3 is CASSQEGPDREVHQPQHF. In DNA form, the CDR3 reads TGCGCCAGCAGCCAAGAAGGCCCTGACAGGGAGGTTCATCAGCCCCAGCATTTT.